Following are 27 T cell receptor beta chains from one sample sequenced in a study of neoadjuvant anti-PD-1 for oral cavity cancer. Method: immunoSEQ multiplex PCR; TCRdb's copy keeps in-frame clones and lacks some. The sample records approximately 15,000 clones, 60% to 80% being singletons. Sequenced here: PBMCs, sampled before nivolumab (anti-PD-1) treatment. All receptors come from a person between 35 and 79 years old with oral cavity squamous cell carcinoma.

V is TRBV10-1 and J is TRBJ1-1; no definite D call. Per the germline V gene, CDR1 is WNHNN and CDR2 is SYGVQD (reference sequence). The CDR3 covers 13 residues. Trimming removed 4 bases at V and 5 bases at J, with 11 bases between. Here the CDR3 DNA reads TGCGCCAGCAGTGTAGAACAGTGGACTGAAGCTTTCTTT. Translated: CASSVEQWTEAFF.

The sample holds one count of this clone. J is TRBJ1-2 and V is TRBV14; tentative D call: TRBD1 (5 bases). The CDR3 runs 14 residues. In germline, CDR1 is SGHDN, CDR2 FVKESK. Trimming took off 0 bases at V and 4 bases at J, with 9 bases between the two ends. CDR3 amino acids: CASSQDRGIYGYTF. The DNA for the CDR3 is TGTGCCAGCAGCCAAGACCGGGGGATCTATGGCTACACCTTC.

The V gene is TRBV19, the J gene TRBJ1-5, with 7 bases identical to TRBD1. Per the germline V gene, CDR1 is LNHDA and CDR2 is SQIVND (reference sequence). V shed 6 bases, J shed 5 bases, and the junction held 4 bases outside the gene matches. The CDR3 runs to 13 residues. The CDR3 DNA follows: TGTGCCAGTAGACAGGGGAAGGATCAGCCCCAGCATTTT. Translation: CASRQGKDQPQHF.

The chain employs TRBV7-2 and TRBJ1-6; 7 nucleotides agree with TRBD1. V was pared by 1 base and J by 9 bases, with 9 bases of the junction left unmatched. The CDR3 loop spans 16 amino acids. CDR1 and CDR2 (germline): SGHTA, FQGNSA. For the CDR3, the DNA is TGTGCCAGCAGCTTAGGGAACAGGGGAAGGGGTTCACCCCTCCACTTT. Translating it yields CASSLGNRGRGSPLHF.

This clone appeared a few times. CDR3 in amino acids: CASSLQWNTEAFF. The DNA of the CDR3 is TGTGCCAGCAGTCTGCAGTGGAACACTGAAGCTTTCTTT. The J gene is TRBJ1-1, the V gene TRBV6-1; D remains ambiguous. Germline CDR1 and CDR2: MNHNS and SASEGT. V was cut by 5 bases and J by 1 base, with 8 bases left in between. The CDR3 totals 13 residues.

This clone appeared once. This chain links TRBV5-1 with TRBJ2-7; TRBD1 is a possible D gene (5 bases). CDR3 length: 17 amino acids. CDR1 and CDR2 (germline): SGHRS, YFSETQ. Trimming removed 0 bases at V and 0 bases at J, with 16 bases between. The CDR3 bases are TGCGCCAGCAGCTTGGGGTGGGGCCTCCTAAGCTCCTACGAGCAGTACTTC. The encoded protein is CASSLGWGLLSSYEQYF.

The V and J genes are TRBV6-5 and TRBJ2-3; either TRBD1 or TRBD2 may supply D (6 bases each). Deletions cut 5 bases from V and 1 base from J, with 7 bases between. The CDR3 contains 13 residues. Germline V gene sequence: CDR1 MNHEY, CDR2 SVGAGI. Here the CDR3 reads CASSRGGTDTQYF. For the CDR3, the DNA is TGTGCCAGCAGTAGGGGGGGCACAGATACGCAGTATTTT.

The J gene is TRBJ2-2, the V gene TRBV7-9, with D possibly being TRBD1 (6 bases). V gave up 5 bases and J gave up 5 bases, with 9 bases separating them. This CDR3 has 13 amino acids. Germline CDR1 and CDR2: SEHNR and FQNEAQ (reference sequence). The CDR3 protein is CASSLTGTGELFF. The CDR3 bases are TGTGCCAGCAGCCTTACAGGGACCGGGGAGCTGTTTTTT.

This clone has a handful of counts. The chain links TRBV7-2 to TRBJ1-6; D call uncertain. CDR3 length equals 15 residues. Per germline, CDR1 SGHTA and CDR2 FQGNSA. V was clipped by 5 bases and J by 8 bases, with 16 bases between them. The CDR3 loop reads CASSPLVDNYSPLHF. DNA for the CDR3: TGTGCCAGCAGCCCCTTAGTGGATAACTATTCACCCCTCCACTTT.

The gene calls are TRBV4-1 and TRBJ1-2; 7 bases map to TRBD1. The CDR3 sequence is 15 residues long. Germline V gene lookup returns CDR1 MGHRA and CDR2 YSYEKL. V trimming: 2 bases; J trimming: 11 bases; junction bases outside the gene matches: 14. The CDR3 sequence is CASSQKGGTEPQYTF. Here the CDR3 DNA reads TGCGCCAGCAGCCAAAAGGGGGGGACAGAACCCCAATACACCTTC.

The chain recombines TRBV2 with TRBJ1-1; no definite D call. The germline gives CDR1 SNHLY, CDR2 FYNNEI. V lost 5 bases and J 2 bases, leaving 9 bases between the germline ends. The length of the CDR3 is 13 residues. CDR3: CASSYMRNTEAFF. The CDR3 region has the DNA TGTGCCAGCAGTTATATGAGAAACACTGAAGCTTTCTTT.

This sequence joins TRBV7-9 and TRBJ1-1; D is possibly TRBD1 (6 bases). The CDR3 sequence is 13 residues long. V was pared by 7 bases and J by 2 bases, with 11 bases between. CDR1 and CDR2 (germline): SEHNR, FQNEAQ (reference sequence). As DNA, the CDR3 is TGTGCCAGCACCATGACAGGAAACACTGAAGCTTTCTTT. It specifies CASTMTGNTEAFF. Supplemented by reference TRBV7-9 and TRBJ1-1, the full variable domain reads DTGVSQNPRHKITKRGQNVTFRCDPISEHNRLYWYRQTLGQGPEFLTYFQNEAQLEKSRLLSDRFSAERPKGSFSTLEIQRTEQGDSAMYLCASTMTGNTEAFFGQGTRLTVV.

The chain couples TRBV15 to TRBJ1-1; 9 nucleotides align to TRBD1. This CDR3 region has 14 residues. Germline V gene data show CDR1 as LNHNV and CDR2 as YYDKDF (reference sequence). With V trimmed by 2 bases and J by 6 bases, 4 bases remained unmatched. The CDR3 is CATSRRTGDSEAFF. The CDR3 bases are TGTGCCACCAGCAGAAGGACAGGGGATTCTGAAGCTTTCTTT.

This chain connects TRBV25-1 to TRBJ2-1; no clear D gene. V gave up 3 bases and J gave up 0 bases, with 12 bases separating them. The germline CDR1 and CDR2 sequences are MGHDK and SYGVNS. The CDR3 sequence is 16 residues long. Written as DNA, the CDR3 is TGTGCCAGCAGTGACAGAACGGAGAGCTCCTACAATGAGCAGTTCTTC. This sequence encodes CASSDRTESSYNEQFF.

The V gene is TRBV14, the J gene TRBJ1-6, with TRBD1 identical over 8 bases. The V segment lost 3 bases and the J segment 8 bases; nucleotides outside the gene matches: 6. The germline V gene encodes CDR1 SGHDN and CDR2 FVKESK. The CDR3 covers 15 residues. The CDR3 loop reads CASSQAGTGHSPLHF. The CDR3 region has the DNA TGTGCCAGCAGCCAGGCCGGGACAGGACATTCACCCCTCCACTTT.

The rearrangement links TRBV9 to TRBJ2-3; D gene unclear. CDR1 and CDR2 from the germline V gene are SGDLS and YYNGEE. This CDR3 contains 15 residues. The V gene lost 4 bases and the J gene lost 0 bases, with 12 bases spanning the gap. DNA for the CDR3: TGTGCCAGCAGCCCCCGACGGAAGAGCACAGATACGCAGTATTTT. Amino acid sequence: CASSPRRKSTDTQYF.

This chain connects TRBV14 to TRBJ1-2; D ambiguous. The germline CDR1 and CDR2 sequences are SGHDN and FVKESK. The CDR3 spans 15 residues. Trimming pared 0 bases from V and 8 bases from J, leaving 16 bases between. The CDR3 bases are TGTGCCAGCAGCCAAGAAGGTCTGGGCGGACGGGGCTACACCTTC. It yields the protein CASSQEGLGGRGYTF.

The chain recombines TRBV19 with TRBJ1-5; TRBD1 might be the D (5 bases). Germline CDR1 is LNHDA and CDR2 is SQIVND (reference sequence). This CDR3 comprises 13 residues. The V and J ends lost 9 bases and 5 bases respectively, with 14 bases between them. CDR3 DNA sequence: TGTGCCAGCAACCGACAGATTTATCAGCCCCAGCATTTT. Protein product: CASNRQIYQPQHF.

The gene calls are TRBV29-1 and TRBJ2-1; 7 bases fit TRBD2. The CDR3 has 15 residues. In germline, CDR1 is SQVTM, CDR2 ANQGSEA. J gave up 0 bases and V 8 bases, and 10 bases lay outside the gene matches. This CDR3 reads CSPSLGGSSYNEQFF. DNA of the CDR3: TGCAGCCCCTCATTAGGCGGGAGCTCCTACAATGAGCAGTTCTTC.

The V and J genes are TRBV5-4 and TRBJ2-3, with TRBD2 as a possible D gene (6 bases). The CDR3 length is 12 residues. Trimming removed 0 bases at V and 12 bases at J, with 11 bases between. The germline V gene encodes CDR1 SGHNT and CDR2 YYREEE (reference sequence). The CDR3 spells CASSLERANQYF. DNA of the CDR3: TGTGCCAGCAGCTTGGAGCGGGCGAACCAGTATTTT.

V gene TRBV10-3 combines with J gene TRBJ1-4; no clear D gene. The CDR3 is 13 amino acids. CDR1 is ENHRY, CDR2 SYGVKD, per germline. Between the trimmed V and J ends, which lost 6 bases and 8 bases, there was a span of 13 bases. The DNA of the CDR3 is TGTGCCATCAGCCAGGCGGGAGGCGAAAAACTGTTTTTT. Its translation is CAISQAGGEKLFF.

The V call is TRBV6-4, the J call TRBJ1-6; the D gene is possibly TRBD1 (5 bases). CDR1 is MRHNA and CDR2 is SNTAGT in the germline V gene. Deletions cut 5 bases from V and 7 bases from J, with 12 bases between. CDR3 length: 14 amino acids. Here the CDR3 reads CASSPTPGNSPLHF. DNA for the CDR3: TGTGCCAGCAGTCCAACCCCAGGGAATTCACCCCTCCACTTT.

This chain uses TRBV27 with TRBJ1-1; D is perhaps TRBD1 (5 bases). Trimming took off 4 bases at V and 6 bases at J, with 12 bases between the two ends. The CDR3 runs 13 residues. The V gene's germline CDR1 is MNHEY and CDR2 SMNVEV (reference sequence). CDR3 protein: CASSSPGIPEAFF. The CDR3 DNA follows: TGTGCCAGCAGTTCACCAGGGATTCCTGAAGCTTTCTTT.

This clone appeared a single time. The gene calls are TRBV12-5 and TRBJ2-7; TRBD2 aligns across 14 bases. The CDR3 consists of 15 residues. V lost 5 bases and J lost 5; bases outside the gene matches: 5. CDR1 is LGHNT and CDR2 is FRNRAP in the germline V gene. The CDR3 nucleotides read TGTGCTAGTGGTGTCGGGACTAGCGGGAGAGACGAGCAGTACTTC. This gives the protein CASGVGTSGRDEQYF.

The rearrangement uses TRBV5-1 and TRBJ2-5; D gene uncertain. The germline V and J ends were trimmed by 0 bases and 2 bases, with 8 bases remaining between them. The CDR3 contains 14 residues. Germline V gene sequence: CDR1 SGHRS, CDR2 YFSETQ. CDR3 residues: CASSLGPAQETQYF. The CDR3 DNA reads TGCGCCAGCAGCTTGGGGCCAGCGCAAGAGACCCAGTACTTC. The whole variable domain, filled in from reference TRBV5-1 and TRBJ2-5, reads KAGVTQTPRYLIKTRGQQVTLSCSPISGHRSVSWYQQTPGQGLQFLFEYFSETQRNKGNFPGRFSGRQFSNSRSEMNVSTLELGDSALYLCASSLGPAQETQYFGPGTRLLVL.

The V gene is TRBV11-2, the J gene TRBJ2-7, with TRBD2 matching over 9 bases. Germline-derived CDR1 and CDR2 are SGHAT and FQNNGV. The junction had 6 bases not matched to a gene; V was cut back by 1 base and J by 2 bases. The CDR3 extends over 16 amino acids. The CDR3 spells CASSLAQRGAPYEQYF. Written as DNA, the CDR3 is TGTGCCAGCAGCTTAGCCCAGCGGGGGGCCCCCTACGAGCAGTACTTC.

This clone was detected only once. The CDR3 coding sequence is TGTGCCAGCAGTTATCAGGGGACAGGGGAAACCGGGGAGCTGTTTTTT. Protein sequence: CASSYQGTGETGELFF. V gene TRBV6-5 combines with J gene TRBJ2-2; 10 bases align to TRBD1. V lost 3 bases, J lost 5 bases, and 6 bases stayed unmatched. The CDR3 sequence is 16 residues long. In germline, CDR1 is MNHEY, CDR2 SVGAGI.